Shown below are 19 T cell receptor beta chains from a single sample sequenced in a study of blood T cells in healthy people across ages. A second PCR of about 7 to 12 cycles used a sample-barcoded 5' primer and a J-beta primer mix. TCRdb re-derived calls from the 5' RACE reads in MiXCR, one entry per CDR3 protein. The sample includes approximately 770,000 distinct CDR3 sequences, roughly 50% of them seen just once. Sequencing was done on a sample of blood. These receptors were collected from a man younger than 45 in good health.

The rearrangement joins TRBV7-9 to TRBJ1-1; D not resolved. This CDR3 contains 15 residues. Germline CDR1 reads SEHNR; CDR2 reads FQNEAQ (reference sequence). Trimming left V 1 base short and J 1 base short, with 10 bases between. The CDR3 loop reads CASSLVPNPNTEAFF. The CDR3 coding sequence is TGTGCCAGCAGCTTAGTGCCCAACCCGAACACTGAAGCTTTCTTT.

The V gene is TRBV20-1, the J gene TRBJ2-7; D unclear. V was trimmed by 0 bases and J by 0 bases, leaving 9 bases between them. Germline V gene data show CDR1 as DFQATT and CDR2 as SNEGSKA (reference sequence). The CDR3 contains 14 residues. The CDR3 DNA reads as TGCAGTGCTAGAGATGGGATGAGCTCCTACGAGCAGTACTTC. Translating gives CSARDGMSSYEQYF.

This clonotype was observed a handful of times. This sequence joins TRBV12-3 or TRBV12-4 and TRBJ1-2, with unresolved D. V shed 5 bases and J shed 8 bases, with 12 bases lying between them. The CDR3 has 12 residues. CDR3 in DNA: TGTGCCAGCAGTCCAGGTGATCGGGGCTACACCTTC. Translated, it gives CASSPGDRGYTF.

The genes are TRBV7-2 and TRBJ2-1; 15 bases map to TRBD2. The DNA end is more similar to TRBJ2-7, so the J call may be wrong. The CDR3 is made up of 19 amino acids. Per germline, CDR1 SGHTA and CDR2 FQGNSA. CDR3 sequence (DNA): TGTGCCAGCAGCTCCCCGGGACTAGCGGGGGGCCAAGGTTACAATGAGCAGTACTTC. It yields the protein CASSSPGLAGGQGYNEQYF.

This clonotype was recorded at least ten times. This sequence joins TRBV20-1 and TRBJ1-5; D is possibly TRBD1 (5 bases). The CDR3 is 11 amino acids. Germline CDR1 is DFQATT and CDR2 is SNEGSKA (reference sequence). Trimming removed 5 bases at V and 8 bases at J, with 10 bases between. The CDR3 sequence is CSAGGGEPQHF. The CDR3 coding sequence is TGCAGTGCTGGCGGGGGTGAGCCCCAGCATTTT.

CDR3 loop: CASRLGQLDYGYTF. Written as DNA, the CDR3 is TGTGCCAGCAGACTAGGACAGCTCGACTATGGCTACACCTTC. The chain couples TRBV7-2 to TRBJ1-2, with D perhaps TRBD1 (6 bases). Germline values: CDR1 SGHTA, CDR2 FQGNSA. V lost 6 bases to trimming and J lost 3 bases, with 14 bases between them. The CDR3 length is 14 residues. Together with reference TRBV7-2 and TRBJ1-2, the CDR3 gives the full variable domain: GAGVSQSPSNKVTEKGKDVELRCDPISGHTALYWYRQSLGQGLEFLIYFQGNSAPDKSGLPSDRFSAERTGGSVSTLTIQRTQQEDSAVYLCASRLGQLDYGYTFGSGTRLTVV.

The chain is built from TRBV5-1 and TRBJ2-1, with no clear D. The J call may be faulty, since TRBJ2-7 better matches the DNA end. The CDR3 has 16 amino acids. Germline V gene lookup returns CDR1 SGHRS and CDR2 YFSETQ. CDR3 region: CASRPQPGLTSNEQYF. The DNA for the CDR3 is TGCGCCAGCAGACCTCAACCGGGCCTCACATCTAACGAGCAGTACTTC.

The rearrangement links TRBV10-3 to TRBJ2-7; D is unclear. Germline values: CDR1 ENHRY, CDR2 SYGVKD. The CDR3 totals 14 residues. V was shortened by 6 bases and J by 7 bases, with 19 bases between the two germline ends. CDR3 nucleotide sequence: TGTGCCATCAGCCTCTCGACGGGCGAAGGGGAGCAGTACTTC. Translating gives CAISLSTGEGEQYF.

The chain employs TRBV29-1 and TRBJ2-1; D is tentatively TRBD1 or TRBD2 (5 bases each). The ends were cut back, 7 bases at V and 7 bases at J, with 11 bases in the middle. From germline, CDR1 is SQVTM and CDR2 ANQGSEA. The CDR3 is 11 amino acids. In DNA, the CDR3 is TGCAGCGCCCTTGAGGGGAATGAGCAGTTCTTC. It translates to CSALEGNEQFF.

This chain links TRBV7-3 with TRBJ1-5; D perhaps matches TRBD1 (5 bases). Germline values: CDR1 SGHTA, CDR2 FQGTGA. The CDR3 runs to 15 residues. V lost 5 bases and J 0 bases, leaving 11 bases between the germline ends. DNA of the CDR3: TGTGCCAGCAGCCCCCGGGGGAATAGCAATCAGCCCCAGCATTTT. It encodes CASSPRGNSNQPQHF.

CDR3 nucleotides: TGTGCCAGCAGCCTCTATCGGACTGAAGCTTTCTTT. Its protein product is CASSLYRTEAFF. The chain has TRBV6-2 or TRBV6-3 and TRBJ1-1; D gene unclear. CDR1 is MNHEY and CDR2 is SVGEGT in the germline V gene. The CDR3 has 12 residues. Trimming took off 6 bases at V and 5 bases at J, with 10 bases between the two ends.

This chain's CDR3 is CSVASGETQYF. CDR3 sequence (DNA): TGCAGCGTTGCTAGCGGAGAGACCCAGTACTTC. The chain has TRBV29-1 and TRBJ2-5; TRBD2 matches at 7 bases. V lost 4 bases to trimming and J lost 4 bases; unmatched junction nucleotides: 0. This CDR3 region has 11 residues. Germline values: CDR1 SQVTM, CDR2 ANQGSEA.

As to this clonotype: A read error may produce the germline difference seen at one junction end. The chain employs TRBV20-1 and TRBJ1-2; D is undetermined. Germline V lookup: CDR1 DFQATT, CDR2 SNEGSKA (reference sequence). This CDR3 contains 12 residues. The CDR3 region has the DNA TGCAGTGCGCAGACTTCTAACGATGGCTACACCTTC. The encoded protein is CSAQTSNDGYTF.

V gene TRBV13 combines with J gene TRBJ1-2, with 7 nucleotides matching TRBD1. Trimming took 6 bases from V and 6 from J; bases not matched to a gene: 10. CDR3 length equals 14 residues. Germline CDR1 and CDR2: PRHDT and FYEKMQ (reference sequence). The CDR3 reads CASSTGRGNHGYTF. The DNA for the CDR3 is TGTGCCAGCAGTACTGGCAGGGGGAATCATGGCTACACCTTC. The variable domain in full, completed from reference TRBV13 and TRBJ1-2, reads AAGVIQSPRHLIKEKRETATLKCYPIPRHDTVYWYQQGPGQDPQFLISFYEKMQSDKGSIPDRFSAQQFSDYHSELNMSSLELGDSALYFCASSTGRGNHGYTFGSGTRLTVV.

The J gene is TRBJ1-2, the V gene TRBV2; 9 nucleotides line up with TRBD1. Losses at the gene ends were 4 bases for V and 4 bases for J; bases not matched to a gene: 1. The CDR3 runs 13 residues. Germline-derived CDR1 and CDR2 are SNHLY and FYNNEI. CDR3 sequence reads: CASSGTGAYGYTF. CDR3 in DNA: TGTGCCAGCAGTGGGACAGGGGCCTATGGCTACACCTTC.

This clonotype occurred once. The chain combines TRBV20-1 with TRBJ2-3, with 7 positions matching TRBD2. This CDR3 region has 14 residues. V was pared by 6 bases and J by 3 bases, with 9 bases of the junction left unmatched. Germline CDR1 is DFQATT and CDR2 is SNEGSKA (reference sequence). Here the CDR3 DNA reads TGCAGTGCCGGTAGGGCTAGCGGTACAGATACGCAGTATTTT. The encoded protein is CSAGRASGTDTQYF.

The chain uses TRBV20-1 and TRBJ1-1; possible D gene TRBD1, 5 bases. This CDR3 has 14 residues. Trimming took 5 bases from V and 0 from J, leaving 13 bases between them. Germline V gives CDR1 DFQATT, CDR2 SNEGSKA (reference sequence). The CDR3 DNA is TGCAGTGCTCCCACGGGGGGACTGAACACTGAAGCTTTCTTT. Translated, it gives CSAPTGGLNTEAFF.

The chain recombines TRBV20-1 with TRBJ2-5, with 10 nucleotides matching TRBD1. The DNA end lines up better with TRBJ2-7; the J call may be wrong. The CDR3 totals 12 residues. CDR1 is DFQATT and CDR2 is SNEGSKA in the germline V gene (reference sequence). The CDR3, as DNA: TGCAGTTTCGGGACAGGGGAATACGAGCAGTACTTC. Residues: CSFGTGEYEQYF.

This clonotype was observed many times. The chain recombines TRBV6-5 with TRBJ2-3; the D is unclear. The germline gives CDR1 MNHEY, CDR2 SVGAGI. This CDR3 region has 13 residues. With 5 bases removed from V and 0 bases from J, the gap between germline ends came to 6 bases. The CDR3 here is CASSDLSTDTQYF. DNA for the CDR3: TGTGCCAGCAGTGACCTGAGCACAGATACGCAGTATTTT.